Here is one T cell receptor beta chain with its context. What it binds is unknown. The sample originates from a study of response to subunit inactivated influenza vaccine. One entry per CDR3 protein results from TCRdb running MiXCR on the RT-PCR reads. This sample has hundreds of thousands of distinct CDR3 sequences, with 12% found just once. The CDR3 loop spans 13 amino acids. Trimming pared 0 bases from V and 9 bases from J, leaving 12 bases between. In germline, CDR1 is GTSNPN, CDR2 SVGIG (reference sequence). Overall study results and limits: The authors put forward the suggestion that each seasonal influenza vaccination may bring in only a limited number of new T cells.

This TCR came from a man aged 45-65 years who received an inactivated influenza vaccine. The input for sequencing was non-naive T cells sorted from PBMCs, taken around 14 days before vaccination. This sequence joins TRBV30 and TRBJ1-3, with a weak D call TRBD1 (5 bases). The CDR3, as DNA: TGTGCCTGGAGTGTACAGACCCAGGGCACCATATATTTT. It specifies CAWSVQTQGTIYF.